This T cell receptor beta chain was identified during a study of beta chain features in type 1 diabetes. Study-level results: The study left unresolved whether HLA type influences TCRB rearrangement. Patients showed naive, central memory and Treg TCRB repertoires that appeared more similar than those of healthy donors.

There are 16 residues in the CDR3. Germline V gives CDR1 SGHTA, CDR2 FQGNSA. Trimming cost V 5 bases and J 5 bases; bases outside gene matches: 11. Sorting of CD4+ naive, central memory, regulatory and stem cell-like memory cells was performed via CD45RO/CCR7/CD25/CD127/CD95/CD27. Reverse transcribing all isolated RNA meant expressed TCRB transcripts were sequenced. Deep immunoSEQ sequencing covered naive, central memory and regulatory T cell samples. Generated by immunoSEQ multiplex PCR, the TCRdb table keeps only in-frame clones and is missing some. The sample includes around 300,000 clones, 8% of them seen just once. This clone was picked up a small number of times. Its target is unknown.

The sample comprised central memory CD4+ T cells from blood. This sequence was found in a woman aged 18-30 years in good health. The rearrangement uses TRBV7-2 and TRBJ1-5; 8 bases are a match to TRBD1. This CDR3 reads CASSPGTGAADQPQHF. CDR3 coding DNA: TGTGCCAGCAGCCCTGGGACAGGCGCGGCGGATCAGCCCCAGCATTTT.